The next 26 T cell receptor beta chains were all read from a single sample in a study of breast tumors, draining lymph nodes, adjacent tissues. TCRdb recomputed calls from the multiplex PCR reads with MiXCR, one row per CDR3 protein. In the table there are about 35,000 distinct CDR3 sequences, approximately 37% of which are singletons. Sequenced material: breast tumor tissue. These receptor sequences come from a female donor with breast cancer. Some clones in this sample may be carry-over from other donors' samples.

This clonotype came up once. This may be a read error: a much more frequent sequence differs by one nucleotide. The rearrangement links TRBV5-4 to TRBJ2-3; 8 bases are shared with TRBD2. Trimming at V came to 4 bases and at J to 4 bases, leaving 11 bases not matched to a gene. Per germline, CDR1 SGHNT and CDR2 YYREEE (reference sequence). The CDR3 runs to 16 residues. The CDR3 loop reads CASSPTGGRSSDTQYF. The CDR3 DNA follows: TGTGCCAGCAGCCCGACTGGCGGGAGGTCCTCAGATACGCAGTATTTT.

This clonotype was detected only a few times. The rearrangement joins TRBV20-1 to TRBJ2-7; a possible D gene is TRBD1 (5 bases). The V gene's germline CDR1 is DFQATT and CDR2 SNEGSKA (reference sequence). Trimming took off 0 bases at V and 2 bases at J, with 5 bases between the two ends. The CDR3 is made up of 12 amino acids. The CDR3 protein is CSARDRAYEQYF. CDR3 coding DNA: TGCAGTGCTAGAGACAGGGCCTACGAGCAGTACTTC.

The J gene is TRBJ1-5, the V gene TRBV6-1; no definite D call. CDR1 and CDR2 (germline): MNHNS, SASEGT. CDR3 length: 11 amino acids. The CDR3 protein is CSCSEGLPQHF. CDR3 in DNA: TGTTCCTGCAGTGAGGGTCTGCCCCAGCATTTT.

This clonotype was detected many times. The chain joins TRBV15 to TRBJ2-1, with TRBD2 identical over 11 bases. The CDR3 extends over 18 amino acids. Germline trimming cut 0 bases from V and 1 base from J; bases unmatched to any gene: 5. Germline V gene lookup returns CDR1 LNHNV and CDR2 YYDKDF (reference sequence). The CDR3 sequence is CATSRDLTSGRSYNEQFF. CDR3 nucleotides: TGTGCCACCAGCAGAGATCTTACTAGCGGGAGATCCTACAATGAGCAGTTCTTC.

The sample holds a few counts of this clonotype. The chain recombines TRBV6-5 with TRBJ2-3, with 7 bases matching TRBD2. Looked up from germline, CDR1 is MNHEY and CDR2 is SVGAGI. Trimming at V came to 0 bases and at J to 6 bases, leaving 12 bases not matched to a gene. The CDR3 length is 17 residues. The CDR3 is CASSYSRPGLSVDTQYF. The DNA for the CDR3 is TGTGCCAGCAGTTACTCGAGACCGGGACTATCGGTGGATACGCAGTATTTT.

The V and J genes are TRBV13 and TRBJ2-3; D may be TRBD2 (6 bases). V was cut by 7 bases and J by 11 bases, with 13 bases left in between. The germline V gene encodes CDR1 PRHDT and CDR2 FYEKMQ (reference sequence). The CDR3 extends over 11 amino acids. The CDR3 DNA reads as TGTGCCAGCATGTTAAGCGGGTGGCAGTATTTT. Translation gives CASMLSGWQYF.

Comments on this clonotype: This sequence may be a read error, since a much larger clone differs from it by one base. The gene calls are TRBV11-2 and TRBJ2-5; TRBD1 aligns across 9 bases. J lost 2 bases, V lost 6 bases, and 4 bases had no gene match. The germline V gene has CDR1 SGHAT and CDR2 FQNNGV. The CDR3 loop spans 14 amino acids. CDR3: CASRRTGEQETQYF. CDR3 sequence (DNA): TGTGCCAGCAGACGGACAGGGGAACAAGAGACCCAGTACTTC.

In this sample, this clonotype turned up many times. The V call is TRBV10-3, the J call TRBJ2-1; 11 bases line up with TRBD2. The CDR3 sequence is 14 residues long. Per the germline V gene, CDR1 is ENHRY and CDR2 is SYGVKD. The J segment lost 8 bases and the V segment lost 6 bases, leaving 6 bases of the junction unmatched. The CDR3 nucleotides are TGTGCCATCAGGCCGGGACTAGCGGTAGATGAGCAGTTCTTC. This translates into CAIRPGLAVDEQFF.

This clonotype was observed at least ten times. The chain recombines TRBV5-4 with TRBJ2-1, with 11 bases identical to TRBD2. This CDR3 has 17 amino acids. Germline assignment: CDR1 SGHNT and CDR2 YYREEE (reference sequence). With V trimmed by 0 bases and J by 4 bases, 6 bases remained unmatched. In DNA, the CDR3 is TGTGCCAGCAGCTTGGCCCTAACTAGCGGGAGTTACAATGAGCAGTTCTTC. Translation: CASSLALTSGSYNEQFF. The variable domain in full, completed from reference TRBV5-4 and TRBJ2-1, reads ETGVTQSPTHLIKTRGQQVTLRCSSQSGHNTVSWYQQALGQGPQFIFQYYREEENGRGNFPPRFSGLQFPNYSSELNVNALELDDSALYLCASSLALTSGSYNEQFFGPGTRLTVL.

The chain joins TRBV20-1 to TRBJ2-7, with 10 nucleotides matching TRBD1. The germline gives CDR1 DFQATT, CDR2 SNEGSKA (reference sequence). Trimming removed 3 bases from V and 9 bases from J; junction bases left unmatched: 14. The CDR3 runs to 15 residues. CDR3 sequence (DNA): TGCAGTGCTAGCGATACGGGACAGGGGTTGCGTTTGCAGTACTTC. It specifies CSASDTGQGLRLQYF.

This clonotype was counted many times. The chain recombines TRBV19 with TRBJ2-3; D may be TRBD2 (6 bases). V was trimmed by 8 bases and J by 2 bases, leaving 11 bases between them. Germline-derived CDR1 and CDR2 are LNHDA and SQIVND (reference sequence). This CDR3 is 13 amino acids long. The CDR3 region is CASSWTITDTQYF. In DNA form, the CDR3 reads TGTGCCAGTTCCTGGACTATCACAGATACGCAGTATTTT.

A note on this clonotype: A read error is possible here, since a much larger clone lies one base away. The rearrangement joins TRBV3-1 to TRBJ1-6, with 9 positions matching TRBD1. The CDR3 contains 15 residues. Germline CDR1 and CDR2: LGHDT and YNNKEL (reference sequence). CDR3 sequence (DNA): TGTGCCAGCAGCGCCGGGACAGGGCTAAATTTACCCCTCCACTTT. This gives the protein CASSAGTGLNLPLHF.

This clonotype was seen repeatedly, ten times or more. This sequence joins TRBV5-1 and TRBJ1-2, with 7 bases lining up with TRBD1. Trimming at V came to 0 bases and at J to 0 bases, leaving 2 bases not matched to a gene. Germline CDR1 and CDR2: SGHRS and YFSETQ. This CDR3 has 15 amino acids. CDR3 residues: CASSLEGQANYGYTF. The CDR3 DNA sequence: TGCGCCAGCAGCTTGGAAGGACAGGCTAACTATGGCTACACCTTC.

This clonotype appeared many times. The chain has TRBV5-1 and TRBJ2-7; tentatively, D is TRBD1 (5 bases). Germline V lookup: CDR1 SGHRS, CDR2 YFSETQ. Trimming stripped 2 bases from V and 3 bases from J, with 15 bases between. This CDR3 comprises 15 residues. For the CDR3, the DNA is TGCGCCAGCAGCTTCTCGCAGGGCACGGACTACGAGCAGTACTTC. Protein product: CASSFSQGTDYEQYF.

This clonotype was seen ten or more times. DNA of the CDR3: TGTGCCAGCAAGGGCGGGGAGGGTGTTGAGCAGTTCTTC. It specifies CASKGGEGVEQFF. The V call is TRBV2, the J call TRBJ2-1; 7 bases map to TRBD2. The CDR3 loop spans 13 amino acids. The V segment lost 7 bases and the J segment 9 bases; nucleotides outside the gene matches: 9. Germline assignment: CDR1 SNHLY and CDR2 FYNNEI. Full variable domain (rest looked up from reference TRBV2 and TRBJ2-1): EPEVTQTPSHQVTQMGQEVILRCVPISNHLYFYWYRQILGQKVEFLVSFYNNEISEKSEIFDDQFSVERPDGSNFTLKIRSTKLEDSAMYFCASKGGEGVEQFFGPGTRLTVL.

This clonotype has a count of ten or more. The genes are TRBV5-4 and TRBJ1-2; possibly TRBD1 for D (5 bases). CDR1 and CDR2 from the germline V gene are SGHNT and YYREEE (reference sequence). The V and J ends lost 0 bases and 8 bases respectively, with 11 bases between them. This CDR3 spans 13 amino acids. CDR3 amino acids: CASSLAGRDGYTF. The CDR3 DNA is TGTGCCAGCAGCTTGGCGGGCAGGGACGGCTACACCTTC.

This clonotype was seen many times. This chain connects TRBV7-3 to TRBJ2-5, with 12 bases lining up with TRBD1. CDR1 is SGHTA, CDR2 FQGTGA, per germline. The CDR3 runs 16 residues. The junction had 2 bases not matched to a gene; V was cut back by 1 base and J by 2 bases. CDR3 residues: CASSLKGQGAQETQYF. The CDR3 coding sequence is TGTGCCAGCAGCTTAAAGGGACAGGGGGCACAAGAGACCCAGTACTTC.

In its sample, this clonotype was seen a few times. This rearrangement joins TRBV6-1 to TRBJ2-1; 15 bases are a match to TRBD2. The V and J ends lost 9 bases and 0 bases, in that order; junction bases with no gene match: 6. CDR1 is MNHNS and CDR2 is SASEGT in the germline V gene. This CDR3 has 17 amino acids. The CDR3 nucleotides read TGTGCCAGTCAACAGGGACTAGCGGGAGGCTCCTACAATGAGCAGTTCTTC. It encodes CASQQGLAGGSYNEQFF.

In this sample, this clonotype turned up many times. As DNA, the CDR3 is TGTGCCAGCAGCGTAGATCTTCGGGGTTCCGGACAAGAGACCCAGTACTTC. It translates to CASSVDLRGSGQETQYF. V is TRBV9 and J is TRBJ2-5; weak D call: TRBD2 (5 bases). V was cut by 0 bases and J by 2 bases, with 17 bases left in between. The germline CDR1 and CDR2 sequences are SGDLS and YYNGEE. The length of the CDR3 is 17 residues.

As for this clonotype: This may come from a read error, since a much larger clone is one base off. This chain links TRBV11-2 with TRBJ2-7, with 13 bases lining up with TRBD2. This CDR3 is 15 amino acids long. The germline V gene has CDR1 SGHAT and CDR2 FQNNGV. CDR3 sequence reads: CTSSILAGGTYEQYF. The CDR3 DNA sequence: TGTACCAGCAGCATACTAGCGGGAGGGACCTACGAGCAGTACTTC.

The chain uses TRBV30 and TRBJ2-1; D gene uncertain. Trimming cost V 1 base and J 6 bases, with 10 bases left between them. The CDR3 runs to 13 residues. Germline CDR1 GTSNPN, CDR2 SVGIG (reference sequence). This CDR3 is CAWSADRPNEQFF. CDR3 sequence (DNA): TGTGCCTGGAGTGCGGACCGCCCCAATGAGCAGTTCTTC.

In this sample, this clonotype turned up a few times. This chain connects TRBV15 to TRBJ2-1, with 9 positions matching TRBD2. The V gene end was trimmed by 6 bases and the J gene end by 8 bases; junction bases not matched to a gene: 14. The CDR3 totals 16 residues. Per germline, CDR1 LNHNV and CDR2 YYDKDF (reference sequence). This CDR3 is CATSPLRLAGTHEQFF. The CDR3 region has the DNA TGTGCCACCAGTCCCCTGAGGCTAGCGGGAACCCATGAGCAGTTCTTC.

By sample fraction, this clonotype is medium-sized. The chain joins TRBV6-6 to TRBJ2-7; unclear D gene. The V gene's germline CDR1 is MNHNY and CDR2 SVGAGI (reference sequence). CDR3 length equals 13 residues. The V and J ends lost 6 bases and 0 bases respectively, with 9 bases between them. CDR3 sequence: CASSPRNSYEQYF. For the CDR3, the DNA is TGTGCCAGCAGCCCACGGAACTCCTACGAGCAGTACTTC.

There are many counts of this clonotype. The V and J genes are TRBV6-1 and TRBJ2-3, with D possibly being TRBD2 (5 bases). The CDR3 extends over 11 amino acids. Germline-derived CDR1 and CDR2 are MNHNS and SASEGT. The V end lost 3 bases, the J end lost 11 bases, and 9 bases lay between the germline ends. The CDR3 DNA is TGTGCCAGCAGTGATCTAGCCTTGCAGTATTTT. Translating gives CASSDLALQYF.

By sample share, this clonotype is medium-sized. The chain combines TRBV5-6 with TRBJ2-1; TRBD2 agrees at 7 bases. The V segment lost 2 bases and the J segment 6 bases; nucleotides outside the gene matches: 5. This CDR3 is built from 14 residues. Germline assignment: CDR1 SGHDT and CDR2 YYEEEE. This chain's CDR3 is CASSFPGTTNEQFF. The CDR3 coding sequence is TGTGCCAGCAGCTTTCCCGGGACTACCAATGAGCAGTTCTTC.

This chain joins TRBV20-1 and TRBJ2-1; 13 bases map to TRBD2. After removal of 8 bases from V and 3 bases from J, the junction contained 4 bases not matched to a gene. The CDR3 extends over 14 amino acids. CDR1 DFQATT and CDR2 SNEGSKA come from the germline V gene (reference sequence). CDR3 DNA: TGCAGTCCCAGGACTAGCGGGAGCTACAATGAGCAGTTCTTC. It codes for CSPRTSGSYNEQFF.